The 25 T cell receptor beta chains presented below share a single source sample, sequenced in a study of beta chain features in type 1 diabetes. All of the isolated RNA was reverse transcribed, so expressed TCRB transcripts were sequenced. Clones were read by immunoSEQ multiplex PCR, and TCRdb kept only the in-frame ones, dropping some. This sample has about 140,000 clones, with about a tenth found just once. The sequenced sample was central memory CD4+ T cells from blood. These TCRs come from a woman aged 40 to 55 in good health.

This chain links TRBV10-1 with TRBJ1-5, with D perhaps TRBD1 (6 bases). Germline assignment: CDR1 WNHNN and CDR2 SYGVQD (reference sequence). V lost 0 bases, J lost 7 bases, and 10 bases lay in between. CDR3 length equals 14 residues. The CDR3, as DNA: TGCGCCAGCAGTGAGTCGGGGGCCGGACAGCCCCAGCATTTT. It encodes CASSESGAGQPQHF.

This clone has only a few counts. The V call is TRBV5-1, the J call TRBJ2-1; 7 nucleotides match TRBD2. The length of the CDR3 is 15 residues. V was clipped by 0 bases and J by 3 bases; unmatched bases: 3. CDR1 is SGHRS and CDR2 is YFSETQ in the germline V gene. Here the CDR3 reads CASSLDGGNYNEQFF. The CDR3 DNA reads as TGCGCCAGCAGCTTGGACGGGGGGAACTACAATGAGCAGTTCTTC.

The chain recombines TRBV7-9 with TRBJ2-5; TRBD2 agrees at 8 bases. The CDR3 runs 14 residues. Germline lookup yields CDR1 SEHNR and CDR2 FQNEAQ (reference sequence). V lost 4 bases and J lost 5; bases outside the gene matches: 6. The CDR3 here is CASSYGGATETQYF. The DNA for the CDR3 is TGTGCCAGCAGCTACGGGGGGGCTACTGAGACCCAGTACTTC. Variable domain in full (rest from reference TRBV7-9 and TRBJ2-5): DTGVSQNPRHKITKRGQNVTFRCDPISEHNRLYWYRQTLGQGPEFLTYFQNEAQLEKSRLLSDRFSAERPKGSFSTLEIQRTEQGDSAMYLCASSYGGATETQYFGPGTRLLVL.

This clone was seen more than once but under ten times. The gene calls are TRBV10-3 and TRBJ2-7; D is undetermined. This CDR3 has 12 residues. V shed 4 bases and J shed 4 bases, with 8 bases lying between them. Germline V gene data show CDR1 as ENHRY and CDR2 as SYGVKD. This CDR3 reads CAISGRSYEQYF. Here the CDR3 DNA reads TGTGCCATCAGTGGTCGGAGTTACGAGCAGTACTTC.

This clone was seen only a few times. V and J are TRBV6-5 and TRBJ1-2; D uncertain. Germline-derived CDR1 and CDR2 are MNHEY and SVGAGI. V was shortened by 8 bases and J by 8 bases, with 18 bases between the two germline ends. This CDR3 region has 13 residues. The CDR3 region is CASGTGELWGYTF. Written as DNA, the CDR3 is TGTGCCAGCGGTACCGGGGAGCTCTGGGGCTACACCTTC.

This clone has more than one count but fewer than ten. The chain employs TRBV7-9 and TRBJ1-6; D unresolved. V was cut by 5 bases and J by 11 bases, with 19 bases left in between. The CDR3 covers 15 residues. Germline CDR1 and CDR2: SEHNR and FQNEAQ (reference sequence). The CDR3, as DNA: TGTGCCAGCAGCCCTAGCCAGAGTTCCTGGGCACCCCTCCACTTT. Translation gives CASSPSQSSWAPLHF.

The chain employs TRBV6-6 and TRBJ2-7, with D perhaps matching TRBD1 (6 bases). Trimming removed 0 bases from V and 7 bases from J, with 10 bases in between. Germline V gene sequence: CDR1 MNHNY, CDR2 SVGAGI (reference sequence). The CDR3 has 13 residues. The CDR3, as DNA: TGTGCCAGCAGTTACTCACAGGGCGGGGAGCAGTACTTC. It translates to CASSYSQGGEQYF.

The V and J genes are TRBV5-4 and TRBJ2-1; D may be TRBD1 (6 bases). The CDR3 is 13 amino acids. V was shortened by 1 base and J by 4 bases, with 6 bases between the two germline ends. From germline, CDR1 is SGHNT and CDR2 YYREEE (reference sequence). CDR3 bases: TGTGCCAGCAGCTTGCAGGGGTACAATGAGCAGTTCTTC. Translating it yields CASSLQGYNEQFF.

This clone came up a few times. This chain links TRBV5-6 with TRBJ1-6, with D possibly matching TRBD1 (6 bases). Trimming shortened V by 3 bases and J by 6 bases, and 13 bases separated the two germline ends. CDR1 and CDR2 from the germline V gene are SGHDT and YYEEEE. CDR3 length equals 15 residues. CDR3 amino acids: CASSSGTLTNSPLHF. The CDR3, as DNA: TGTGCCAGCAGCTCGGGGACACTCACTAATTCACCCCTCCACTTT. Combining the CDR3 with reference TRBV5-6 and TRBJ1-6 gives the whole variable domain DAGVTQSPTHLIKTRGQQVTLRCSPKSGHDTVSWYQQALGQGPQFIFQYYEEEERQRGNFPDRFSGHQFPNYSSELNVNALLLGDSALYLCASSSGTLTNSPLHFGNGTRLTVT.

This chain's CDR3 is CASSFRQGGEQYF. The CDR3 DNA reads TGTGCCAGCAGCTTTAGACAGGGGGGCGAGCAGTACTTC. The chain couples TRBV7-6 to TRBJ2-7; 9 bases are a match to TRBD1. The CDR3 is 13 residues long. Germline CDR1 and CDR2: SGHVS and FNYEAQ. V trimming: 3 bases; J trimming: 6 bases; junction bases outside the gene matches: 3.

This clone has a handful of counts. The rearrangement links TRBV6-6 to TRBJ2-1; a possible D gene is TRBD1 (6 bases). The CDR3 length is 15 residues. Trimming took off 2 bases at V and 0 bases at J, with 8 bases between the two ends. The germline CDR1 and CDR2 sequences are MNHNY and SVGAGI (reference sequence). CDR3 bases: TGTGCCAGCAGTTACAGGGGGAGCTCCTACAATGAGCAGTTCTTC. Amino acids: CASSYRGSSYNEQFF.

The CDR3 DNA sequence: TGCGCCAGCAGCTTGGGTGTGGACAGGGGGATCTATGGCTACACCTTC. Amino acid sequence: CASSLGVDRGIYGYTF. The gene calls are TRBV5-1 and TRBJ1-2; TRBD1 matches 10 bases. Losses at the gene ends were 0 bases for V and 4 bases for J; bases not matched to a gene: 6. The CDR3 extends over 16 amino acids. CDR1 is SGHRS and CDR2 is YFSETQ in the germline V gene.

This clone was observed a handful of times. CDR3 coding DNA: TGTGCCAGCAGCCCCGCAGTCTCTGGAAACACCATATATTTT. Translating gives CASSPAVSGNTIYF. The chain couples TRBV9 to TRBJ1-3; no reliable D call. CDR3 length: 14 residues. With 4 bases removed from V and 0 bases from J, the gap between germline ends came to 8 bases. Germline CDR1 SGDLS, CDR2 YYNGEE.

V and J are TRBV14 and TRBJ1-2; D call uncertain. Germline assignment: CDR1 SGHDN and CDR2 FVKESK. The V end was cut by 1 base, the J end by 5 bases, with 8 bases between. The CDR3 is 13 residues long. The CDR3 is CASSQGERYGYTF. The CDR3 nucleotides are TGTGCCAGCAGCCAAGGGGAGCGTTATGGCTACACCTTC.

This clone was counted a few times. The chain uses TRBV7-2 and TRBJ1-2; 7 nucleotides match TRBD1. Per germline, CDR1 SGHTA and CDR2 FQGNSA. J lost 6 bases, V lost 5 bases, and 6 bases had no gene match. There are 13 residues in the CDR3. CDR3 residues: CASSARQGDGYTF. The DNA for the CDR3 is TGTGCCAGCAGCGCTCGACAGGGCGATGGCTACACCTTC.

V is TRBV6-5 and J is TRBJ2-4; the D gene is possibly TRBD2 (6 bases). Germline V CDR1 and CDR2: MNHEY, SVGAGI. V lost 2 bases to trimming and J lost 13 bases, with 9 bases between them. CDR3 length: 11 amino acids. CDR3 amino acids: CASSYGGVQYF. The CDR3 DNA is TGTGCCAGCAGTTACGGCGGGGTACAGTACTTC.

This clone was found a few times. This chain links TRBV2 with TRBJ2-4; D possibly corresponds to TRBD2 (6 bases). There are 18 residues in the CDR3. The V end lost 7 bases, the J end lost 0 bases, and 22 bases lay between the germline ends. Germline V gives CDR1 SNHLY, CDR2 FYNNEI. In DNA, the CDR3 is TGTGCCAGCAACATCGGGAGAGTTCCACCCTTAGCCAAAAACATTCAGTACTTC. Its translation: CASNIGRVPPLAKNIQYF. The full variable domain, completed using reference TRBV2 and TRBJ2-4, is EPEVTQTPSHQVTQMGQEVILRCVPISNHLYFYWYRQILGQKVEFLVSFYNNEISEKSEIFDDQFSVERPDGSNFTLKIRSTKLEDSAMYFCASNIGRVPPLAKNIQYFGAGTRLSVL.

Only a few counts were recorded for this clone. This chain joins TRBV28 and TRBJ1-2; the D gene is possibly TRBD1 (5 bases). The CDR3 has 14 amino acids. Germline V lookup: CDR1 MDHEN, CDR2 SYDVKM. V was pared by 4 bases and J by 5 bases, with 14 bases between. The CDR3 sequence is CASSSETAFYGYTF. CDR3 coding DNA: TGTGCCAGCAGTTCCGAGACAGCCTTTTATGGCTACACCTTC.

The chain uses TRBV7-8 and TRBJ2-1; 7 nucleotides match TRBD1. This CDR3 spans 13 amino acids. V lost 4 bases to trimming and J lost 6 bases; unmatched junction nucleotides: 3. Germline CDR1 is SGHVS and CDR2 is FQNEAQ. CDR3 DNA sequence: TGTGCCAGCAGCTCGACAGGGAGCAATGAGCAGTTCTTC. This codes for CASSSTGSNEQFF.

In its sample, this clone was seen a few times. The rearrangement joins TRBV6-5 to TRBJ2-1, with unresolved D. The germline V gene has CDR1 MNHEY and CDR2 SVGAGI. Trimming removed 0 bases from V and 4 bases from J, with 10 bases in between. The CDR3 runs to 15 residues. The CDR3 region is CASSYSMSVYNEQFF. The CDR3, as DNA: TGTGCCAGCAGTTACTCGATGAGCGTATACAATGAGCAGTTCTTC.

This clone has a handful of counts. The gene calls are TRBV20-1 and TRBJ2-7; D gene ambiguous. The CDR3 runs 11 residues. V gave up 2 bases and J gave up 3 bases, with 5 bases separating them. Looked up from germline, CDR1 is DFQATT and CDR2 is SNEGSKA (reference sequence). In nucleotides, the CDR3 is TGCAGTGCTAGACAAAACTACGAGCAGTACTTC. This codes for CSARQNYEQYF.

This clone was counted between two and nine times. DNA for the CDR3: TGTGCCAGCAGCAAGGAGGTCCAAGAGACCCAGTACTTC. It is translated as CASSKEVQETQYF. J is TRBJ2-5 and V is TRBV21-1; TRBD2 is taken as the D call from the table, unchecked against the DNA. TRBV21-1 is a pseudogene. The CDR3 is made up of 13 amino acids.

This clone was counted a few times. This chain joins TRBV18 and TRBJ2-1, with 9 bases aligning to TRBD1. CDR3 length: 13 residues. The V gene end was trimmed by 0 bases and the J gene end by 14 bases; junction bases not matched to a gene: 5. CDR1 is KGHSH, CDR2 LQKENI, per germline. The CDR3, as DNA: TGTGCCAGCTCACCACCGGGACAGGGTTCGGAGTTCTTC. It translates to CASSPPGQGSEFF.

This clone occurred a few times. V and J are TRBV6-1 and TRBJ1-5, with D uncertain. V was trimmed by 6 bases and J by 3 bases, leaving 15 bases between them. The length of the CDR3 is 15 residues. Germline V gene lookup returns CDR1 MNHNS and CDR2 SASEGT. CDR3 residues: CASSTLITNNQPQHF. CDR3 DNA sequence: TGTGCCAGCAGCACTTTGATAACCAACAATCAGCCCCAGCATTTT.

This clone was picked up many times. The chain uses TRBV20-1 and TRBJ2-3; D gene uncertain. V lost 5 bases and J 5 bases, leaving 8 bases between the germline ends. This CDR3 has 11 residues. Germline V gene sequence: CDR1 DFQATT, CDR2 SNEGSKA (reference sequence). CDR3 DNA sequence: TGCAGTGCTCCCCGTATAGATACGCAGTATTTT. This sequence encodes CSAPRIDTQYF.